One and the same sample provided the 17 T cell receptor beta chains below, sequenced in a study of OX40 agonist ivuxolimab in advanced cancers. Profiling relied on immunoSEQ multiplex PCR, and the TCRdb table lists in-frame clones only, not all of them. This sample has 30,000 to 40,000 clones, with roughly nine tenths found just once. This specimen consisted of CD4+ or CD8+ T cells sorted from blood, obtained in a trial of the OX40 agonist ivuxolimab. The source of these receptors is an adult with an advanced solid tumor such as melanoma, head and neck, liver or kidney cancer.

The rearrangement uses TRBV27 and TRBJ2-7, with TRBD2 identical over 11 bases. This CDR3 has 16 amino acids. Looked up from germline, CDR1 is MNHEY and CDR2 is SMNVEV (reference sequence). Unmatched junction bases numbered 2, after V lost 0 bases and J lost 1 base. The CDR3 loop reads CASSLSGLAVSYEQYF. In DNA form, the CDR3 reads TGTGCCAGCAGTTTATCGGGACTAGCGGTATCCTACGAGCAGTACTTC.

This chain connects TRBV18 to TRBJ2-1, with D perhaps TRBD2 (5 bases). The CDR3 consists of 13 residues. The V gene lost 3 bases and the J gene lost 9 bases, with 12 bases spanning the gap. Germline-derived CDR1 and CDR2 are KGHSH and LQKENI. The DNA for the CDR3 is TGTGCCAGCTCACCGTTGGGGAGCGCTGAGCAGTTCTTC. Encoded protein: CASSPLGSAEQFF.

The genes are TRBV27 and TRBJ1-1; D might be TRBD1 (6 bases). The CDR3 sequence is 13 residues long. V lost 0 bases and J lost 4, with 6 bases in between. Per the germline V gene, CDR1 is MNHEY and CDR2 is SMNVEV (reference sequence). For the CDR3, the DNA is TGTGCCAGCAGTTTATCAGGGGGCACTGAAGCTTTCTTT. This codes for CASSLSGGTEAFF.

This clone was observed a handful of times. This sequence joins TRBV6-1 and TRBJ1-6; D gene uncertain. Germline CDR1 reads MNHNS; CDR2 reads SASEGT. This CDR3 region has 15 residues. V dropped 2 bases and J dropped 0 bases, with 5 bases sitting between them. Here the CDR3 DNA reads TGTGCCAGCAGTGAACCAAGCTCCTATAATTCACCCCTCCACTTT. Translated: CASSEPSSYNSPLHF.

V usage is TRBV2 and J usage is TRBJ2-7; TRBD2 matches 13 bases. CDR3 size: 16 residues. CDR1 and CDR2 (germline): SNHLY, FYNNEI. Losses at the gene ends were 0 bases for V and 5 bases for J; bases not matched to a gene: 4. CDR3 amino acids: CASSEAGLAGENEQYF. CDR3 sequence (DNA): TGTGCCAGCAGTGAAGCCGGACTAGCGGGAGAGAACGAGCAGTACTTC.

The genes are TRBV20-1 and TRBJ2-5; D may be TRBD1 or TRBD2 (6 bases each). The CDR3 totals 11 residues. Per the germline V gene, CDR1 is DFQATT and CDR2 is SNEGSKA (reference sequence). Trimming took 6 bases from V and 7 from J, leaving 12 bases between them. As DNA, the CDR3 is TGCAGTGCAGCCAGGGGAGGGACCCAGTACTTC. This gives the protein CSAARGGTQYF.

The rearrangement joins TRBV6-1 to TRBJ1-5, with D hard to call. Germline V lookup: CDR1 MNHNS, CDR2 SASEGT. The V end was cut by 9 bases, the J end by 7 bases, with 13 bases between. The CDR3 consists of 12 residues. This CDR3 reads CASSAGGQPQHF. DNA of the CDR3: TGTGCCAGTTCGGCGGGCGGCCAGCCCCAGCATTTT.

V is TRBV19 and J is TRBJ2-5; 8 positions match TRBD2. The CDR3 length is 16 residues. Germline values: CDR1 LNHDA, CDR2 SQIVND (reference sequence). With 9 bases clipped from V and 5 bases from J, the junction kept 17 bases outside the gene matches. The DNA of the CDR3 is TGTGCCAGACCCGGGAGGGGAAGCTTGGGATGGGAGACCCAGTACTTC. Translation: CARPGRGSLGWETQYF.

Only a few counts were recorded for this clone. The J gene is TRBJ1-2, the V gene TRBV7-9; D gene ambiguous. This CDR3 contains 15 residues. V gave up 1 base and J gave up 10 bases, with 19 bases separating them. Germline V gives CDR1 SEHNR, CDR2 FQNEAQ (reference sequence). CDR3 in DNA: TGTGCCAGCAGCTTAGGGGTTTCGGGGAGGTTTGACTACACCTTC. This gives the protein CASSLGVSGRFDYTF.

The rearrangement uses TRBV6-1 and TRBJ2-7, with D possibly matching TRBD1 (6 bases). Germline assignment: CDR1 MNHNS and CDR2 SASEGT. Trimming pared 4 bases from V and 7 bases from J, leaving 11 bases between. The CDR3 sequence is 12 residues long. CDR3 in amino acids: CASSVIQGEQYF. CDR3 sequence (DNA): TGTGCCAGCAGTGTAATTCAGGGGGAGCAGTACTTC.

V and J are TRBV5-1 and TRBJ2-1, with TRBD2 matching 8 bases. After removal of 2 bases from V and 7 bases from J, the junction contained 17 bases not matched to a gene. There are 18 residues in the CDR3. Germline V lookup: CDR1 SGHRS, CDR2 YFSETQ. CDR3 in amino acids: CASSLNQPGTRFHNEQFF. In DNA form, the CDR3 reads TGCGCCAGCAGCTTAAATCAACCCGGGACTAGGTTTCATAATGAGCAGTTCTTC. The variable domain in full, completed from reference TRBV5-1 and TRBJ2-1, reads KAGVTQTPRYLIKTRGQQVTLSCSPISGHRSVSWYQQTPGQGLQFLFEYFSETQRNKGNFPGRFSGRQFSNSRSEMNVSTLELGDSALYLCASSLNQPGTRFHNEQFFGPGTRLTVL.

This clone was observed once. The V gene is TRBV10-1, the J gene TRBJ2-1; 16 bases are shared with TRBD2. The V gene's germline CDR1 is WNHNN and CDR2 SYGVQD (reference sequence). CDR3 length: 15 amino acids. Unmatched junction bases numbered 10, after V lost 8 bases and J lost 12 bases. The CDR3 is CASSPGLAGGQGQFF. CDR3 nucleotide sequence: TGCGCCAGCTCCCCGGGACTAGCGGGAGGGCAAGGGCAGTTCTTC.

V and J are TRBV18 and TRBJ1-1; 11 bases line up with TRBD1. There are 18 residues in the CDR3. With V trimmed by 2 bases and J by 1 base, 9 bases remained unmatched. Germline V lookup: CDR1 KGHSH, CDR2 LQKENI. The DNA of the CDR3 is TGTGCCAGCTCACCAATTCCGGGACAGGGGGTGAGGAACACTGAAGCTTTCTTT. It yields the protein CASSPIPGQGVRNTEAFF.

CDR3 amino acids: CASRGSGNTIYF. Here the CDR3 DNA reads TGTGCCAGCAGAGGTTCTGGAAACACCATATATTTT. V usage is TRBV6-5 and J usage is TRBJ1-3; D gene unclear. Germline V gene lookup returns CDR1 MNHEY and CDR2 SVGAGI. V was trimmed by 6 bases and J by 1 base, leaving 4 bases between them. There are 12 residues in the CDR3.

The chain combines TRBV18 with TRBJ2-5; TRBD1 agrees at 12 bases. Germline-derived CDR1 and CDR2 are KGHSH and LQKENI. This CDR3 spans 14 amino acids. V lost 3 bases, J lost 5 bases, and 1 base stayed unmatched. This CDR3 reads CASSPGQGAETQYF. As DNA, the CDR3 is TGTGCCAGCTCACCGGGACAGGGGGCTGAGACCCAGTACTTC.

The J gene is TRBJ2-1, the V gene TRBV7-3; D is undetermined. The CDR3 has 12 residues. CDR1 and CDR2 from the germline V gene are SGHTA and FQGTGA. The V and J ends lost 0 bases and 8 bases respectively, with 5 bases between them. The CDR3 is CASSLTRDEQFF. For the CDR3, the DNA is TGTGCCAGCAGCTTAACTAGGGATGAGCAGTTCTTC.

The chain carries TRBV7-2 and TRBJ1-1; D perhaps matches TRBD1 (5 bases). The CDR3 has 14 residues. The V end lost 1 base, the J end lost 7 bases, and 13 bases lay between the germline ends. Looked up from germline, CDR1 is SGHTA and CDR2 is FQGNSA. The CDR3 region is CASSLGGTANEAFF. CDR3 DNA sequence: TGTGCCAGCAGCTTAGGAGGGACTGCGAATGAAGCTTTCTTT.